The 26 T cell receptor beta chains in this list originate from one sample, sequenced in a study of T cell responses to AZD1222 COVID-19 vaccine. TCRdb's table, derived via immunoSEQ multiplex PCR, lists solely in-frame clones and lacks some. The table has under 150,000 clones, about 91% seen once. Sequences were derived from peripheral blood, sampled on day 0 of AZD1222 vaccination. The source of these receptors is an adult in good health.

The rearrangement joins TRBV19 to TRBJ1-3; a weak D match, TRBD1 (5 bases). The CDR3 has 17 residues. CDR1 is LNHDA, CDR2 SQIVND, per germline (reference sequence). Trimming took off 7 bases at V and 1 base at J, with 20 bases between the two ends. The CDR3 sequence: CASTPPAGRKSGNTIYF. CDR3 in DNA: TGTGCCAGTACCCCGCCCGCAGGGCGAAAATCTGGAAACACCATATATTTT. The whole variable domain, remainder taken from reference TRBV19 and TRBJ1-3, is DGGITQSPKYLFRKEGQNVTLSCEQNLNHDAMYWYRQDPGQGLRLIYYSQIVNDFQKGDIAEGYSVSREKKESFPLTVTSAQKNPTAFYLCASTPPAGRKSGNTIYFGEGSWLTVV.

The J gene is TRBJ2-2, the V gene TRBV7-7, with D maybe TRBD2 (7 bases). The germline CDR1 and CDR2 sequences are SSHAT and FNYEAQ (reference sequence). This CDR3 has 16 amino acids. V was cut by 5 bases and J by 6 bases, with 19 bases left in between. In DNA, the CDR3 is TGTGCCAGCAGCGCAGCCCGGGGGGCGCAGGCCGGGGAGCTGTTTTTT. It is translated as CASSAARGAQAGELFF.

J is TRBJ2-1 and V is TRBV4-3; TRBD1 or TRBD2 may be the D gene (5 bases each). The CDR3 loop spans 15 amino acids. Trimming cost V 4 bases and J 3 bases, with 13 bases left between them. The germline CDR1 and CDR2 sequences are LGHNA and YSLEER. DNA of the CDR3: TGCGCCAGCAGCCGGGACGGATTTGGCTACAATGAGCAGTTCTTC. Translated, it gives CASSRDGFGYNEQFF.

The chain is built from TRBV4-3 and TRBJ2-2; D ambiguous. This CDR3 comprises 14 residues. CDR1 and CDR2 from the germline V gene are LGHNA and YSLEER. The germline V and J ends were trimmed by 4 bases and 6 bases, with 12 bases remaining between them. CDR3: CASSPILRAGELFF. The CDR3 DNA sequence: TGCGCCAGCAGCCCCATCCTAAGGGCCGGGGAGCTGTTTTTT.

This clone was found a few times. The V gene is TRBV6-2 or TRBV6-3, the J gene TRBJ2-5; D not resolved. The length of the CDR3 is 12 residues. CDR1 is MNHEY, CDR2 SVGEGT, per germline. Trimming took 1 base from V and 5 from J, leaving 5 bases between them. The CDR3 DNA reads TGTGCCAGCAGTTACTTCGTGGAGACCCAGTACTTC. Translating it yields CASSYFVETQYF.

The chain uses TRBV5-4 and TRBJ2-5, with TRBD2 identical over 8 bases. Unmatched junction bases numbered 13, after V lost 4 bases and J lost 5 bases. This CDR3 has 16 amino acids. Germline loops: CDR1 SGHNT, CDR2 YYREEE (reference sequence). CDR3 DNA sequence: TGTGCCAGCAGCCACCTACCCGGGACTAGTGGGGAGACCCAGTACTTC. Protein: CASSHLPGTSGETQYF.

This clone was recorded a few times. The chain is built from TRBV4-1 and TRBJ2-3, with 9 nucleotides matching TRBD1. This CDR3 spans 18 amino acids. Germline V CDR1 and CDR2: MGHRA, YSYEKL. Trimming cost V 1 base and J 2 bases; bases outside gene matches: 10. The CDR3 reads CASSQVVYGTGPTDTQYF. CDR3 coding DNA: TGCGCCAGCAGCCAAGTGGTCTATGGGACAGGGCCCACAGATACGCAGTATTTT.

The rearrangement links TRBV6-2 or TRBV6-3 to TRBJ1-5, with TRBD1 identical over 8 bases. With 5 bases clipped from V and 5 bases from J, the junction kept 20 bases outside the gene matches. Germline V lookup: CDR1 MNHEY, CDR2 SVGEGT. This CDR3 has 19 residues. This CDR3 reads CASSPPAGQGGLGDQPQHF. CDR3 bases: TGTGCCAGCAGTCCCCCCGCCGGACAGGGAGGGTTGGGTGATCAGCCCCAGCATTTT.

CDR3 nucleotides: TGTGCCAGCAGCAGGTTTGAAGGGGAAAAACTGTTTTTT. Translated, it gives CASSRFEGEKLFF. V gene TRBV7-7 combines with J gene TRBJ1-4; D is undetermined. Deletions cut 5 bases from V and 8 bases from J, with 12 bases between. Germline V gene data show CDR1 as SSHAT and CDR2 as FNYEAQ (reference sequence). CDR3 length: 13 residues.

This clone was seen a single time. V is TRBV19 and J is TRBJ1-2, with 12 positions matching TRBD1. Trimming took 6 bases from V and 8 from J; bases not matched to a gene: 13. The CDR3 is 16 residues long. The germline V gene encodes CDR1 LNHDA and CDR2 SQIVND (reference sequence). The CDR3 here is CASSPTGTGGARGYTF. In nucleotides, the CDR3 is TGTGCCAGTAGCCCAACTGGGACAGGGGGCGCGCGGGGCTACACCTTC.

The chain is built from TRBV3-1 (or the pseudogene TRBV3-2) and TRBJ2-3; 8 bases agree with TRBD2. CDR1 is LGHDT and CDR2 is YNNKEL in the germline V gene (reference sequence). The V and J ends lost 1 base and 5 bases, in that order; junction bases with no gene match: 8. The CDR3 runs to 16 residues. DNA for the CDR3: TGTGCCAGCAGCCAAGCGTTCGGGGGGGCCGTAGATACGCAGTATTTT. Translating it yields CASSQAFGGAVDTQYF.

The chain employs TRBV29-1 and TRBJ1-2; tentatively, D is TRBD1 (5 bases). CDR1 is SQVTM and CDR2 is ANQGSEA in the germline V gene. Trimming removed 4 bases at V and 3 bases at J, with 15 bases between. CDR3 length equals 14 residues. The chain's CDR3 is CSVGERAGDYGYTF. For the CDR3, the DNA is TGCAGCGTTGGGGAACGGGCGGGGGACTATGGCTACACCTTC. Full variable domain (rest looked up from reference TRBV29-1 and TRBJ1-2): SAVISQKPSRDICQRGTSLTIQCQVDSQVTMMFWYRQQPGQSLTLIATANQGSEATYESGFVIDKFPISRPNLTFSTLTVSNMSPEDSSIYLCSVGERAGDYGYTFGSGTRLTVV.

The J gene is TRBJ2-5, the V gene TRBV11-2; TRBD1 matches 7 bases. J was trimmed by 5 bases and V by 3 bases; bases with no gene match: 9. This CDR3 contains 15 residues. Germline assignment: CDR1 SGHAT and CDR2 FQNNGV. CDR3 region: CASSLNPQGVETQYF. Written as DNA, the CDR3 is TGTGCCAGCAGCTTGAACCCCCAGGGGGTCGAGACCCAGTACTTC.

V is TRBV3-1 (or the pseudogene TRBV3-2) and J is TRBJ1-2; possible D gene TRBD1, 6 bases. V gave up 1 base and J gave up 0 bases, with 15 bases separating them. The germline gives CDR1 LGHDT, CDR2 YNNKEL (reference sequence). This CDR3 is 17 amino acids long. CDR3 amino acids: CASSQGLGGLANYGYTF. Here the CDR3 DNA reads TGTGCCAGCAGCCAAGGTCTCGGGGGGCTAGCTAACTATGGCTACACCTTC.

The CDR3 region is CSASQIPGQGGAGANVLTF. The CDR3 region has the DNA TGCAGTGCTAGTCAGATCCCCGGACAGGGAGGAGCTGGGGCCAACGTCCTGACTTTC. The chain couples TRBV20-1 to TRBJ2-6; 8 nucleotides align to TRBD1. The CDR3 covers 19 residues. Per the germline V gene, CDR1 is DFQATT and CDR2 is SNEGSKA (reference sequence). Trimming took 3 bases from V and 2 from J; bases not matched to a gene: 15.

A note on this clone: Germline and junction disagree at one end, which may indicate a read error. The chain is built from TRBV2 and TRBJ2-2, with D perhaps being TRBD1 or TRBD2 (6 bases each). Looked up from germline, CDR1 is SNHLY and CDR2 is FYNNEI. The CDR3 consists of 13 residues. Here the CDR3 DNA reads TGTGTCAGCATCCGGGGGCGCAGCGGGGAGCTGTTTTTT. Protein sequence: CVSIRGRSGELFF.

This chain joins TRBV10-1 and TRBJ2-5, with D possibly being TRBD2 (5 bases). Trimming pared 5 bases from V and 10 bases from J, leaving 8 bases between. Germline CDR1 is WNHNN and CDR2 is SYGVQD (reference sequence). There are 10 residues in the CDR3. The CDR3 here is CASSTSGQYF. DNA of the CDR3: TGCGCCAGCAGTACAAGCGGCCAGTACTTC.

The rearrangement joins TRBV27 to TRBJ2-7, with 8 bases fitting TRBD1. V shed 6 bases, J shed 4 bases, and the junction held 5 bases outside the gene matches. The V gene's germline CDR1 is MNHEY and CDR2 SMNVEV (reference sequence). This CDR3 is built from 13 residues. The CDR3 sequence is CASSRQGTYEQYF. Here the CDR3 DNA reads TGTGCCAGCAGCCGACAGGGGACTTACGAGCAGTACTTC.

The chain couples TRBV2 to TRBJ1-1; TRBD1 matches at 7 bases. From germline, CDR1 is SNHLY and CDR2 FYNNEI. This CDR3 contains 15 residues. V shed 5 bases, J shed 2 bases, and the junction held 8 bases outside the gene matches. CDR3 residues: CASSQYRGGNTEAFF. CDR3 DNA: TGTGCCAGCAGTCAGTACAGGGGTGGAAACACTGAAGCTTTCTTT.

The chain links TRBV2 to TRBJ2-3; weak D call: TRBD2 (6 bases). The CDR3 is 14 residues long. Germline V gene data show CDR1 as SNHLY and CDR2 as FYNNEI. The V end lost 7 bases, the J end lost 7 bases, and 18 bases lay between the germline ends. CDR3 sequence reads: CASIPGSGVHTQYF. CDR3 DNA sequence: TGTGCCAGCATCCCCGGGAGTGGGGTCCATACGCAGTATTTT. The whole variable domain, remainder taken from reference TRBV2 and TRBJ2-3, is EPEVTQTPSHQVTQMGQEVILRCVPISNHLYFYWYRQILGQKVEFLVSFYNNEISEKSEIFDDQFSVERPDGSNFTLKIRSTKLEDSAMYFCASIPGSGVHTQYFGPGTRLTVL.

This clone was seen only once. V and J are TRBV20-1 and TRBJ1-2, with 7 nucleotides matching TRBD1. The germline V gene has CDR1 DFQATT and CDR2 SNEGSKA (reference sequence). CDR3 length: 11 amino acids. The ends lost 6 bases at V and 7 bases at J; junction bases unmatched: 5. CDR3: CSATGVTGYTF. CDR3 DNA: TGCAGTGCAACAGGGGTAACTGGCTACACCTTC.

The chain links TRBV5-1 to TRBJ1-1; tentatively, D is TRBD1 (6 bases). The V and J ends lost 6 bases and 7 bases respectively, with 19 bases between them. Germline CDR1 and CDR2: SGHRS and YFSETQ. This CDR3 contains 14 residues. The CDR3 region has the DNA TGCGCCAGCACCCTCCCCGGGCTCAGGGGTGAAGCTTTCTTT. As protein: CASTLPGLRGEAFF.

CDR3 coding DNA: TGTGCCAGCGGTCTAATCCCTGGCTATGGCTACACCTTC. Residues: CASGLIPGYGYTF. V is TRBV5-8 and J is TRBJ1-2; D is uncertain. Trimming cost V 7 bases and J 4 bases, with 14 bases left between them. The CDR3 loop spans 13 amino acids. CDR1 and CDR2 from the germline V gene are SGHTS and YDEGEE.

CDR3 DNA: TGTGCCAGCAGCGAACAGGGTGCGGTCTCTGGGGCCAACGTCCTGACTTTC. Translating gives CASSEQGAVSGANVLTF. The V call is TRBV11-3, the J call TRBJ2-6; perhaps TRBD1 as D (6 bases). Germline V gene sequence: CDR1 SGHNT, CDR2 YENEEA. The CDR3 extends over 17 amino acids. V dropped 5 bases and J dropped 0 bases, with 14 bases sitting between them.

V usage is TRBV5-8 and J usage is TRBJ1-6; D gene uncertain. V lost 1 base and J 7 bases, leaving 9 bases between the germline ends. This CDR3 is built from 14 residues. Germline lookup yields CDR1 SGHTS and CDR2 YDEGEE. DNA of the CDR3: TGTGCCAGCAGCTTGTTTCTCGTAAATTCACCCCTCCACTTT. Its protein is CASSLFLVNSPLHF.

The chain employs TRBV5-5 and TRBJ1-1; a weak D match, TRBD1 (6 bases). Germline V gene sequence: CDR1 SGHKS, CDR2 YYEKEE (reference sequence). Trimming took off 1 base at V and 6 bases at J, with 16 bases between the two ends. CDR3 size: 15 residues. The CDR3 DNA reads TGTGCCAGCAGCTTGTTGAGCGGGCAGGGGCCTGAAGCTTTCTTT. This gives the protein CASSLLSGQGPEAFF.